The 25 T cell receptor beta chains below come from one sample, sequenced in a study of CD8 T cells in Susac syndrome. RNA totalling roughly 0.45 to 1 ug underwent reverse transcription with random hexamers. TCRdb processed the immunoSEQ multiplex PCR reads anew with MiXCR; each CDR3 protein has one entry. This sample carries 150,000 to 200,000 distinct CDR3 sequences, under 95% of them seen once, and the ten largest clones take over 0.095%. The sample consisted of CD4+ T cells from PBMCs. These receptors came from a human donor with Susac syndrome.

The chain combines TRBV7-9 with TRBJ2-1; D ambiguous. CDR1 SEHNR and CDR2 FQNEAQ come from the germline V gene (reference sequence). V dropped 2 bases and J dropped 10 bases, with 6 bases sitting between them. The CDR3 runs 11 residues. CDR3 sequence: CASSLLSEQFF. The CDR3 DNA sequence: TGTGCCAGCAGCTTACTAAGCGAGCAGTTCTTC.

Here the CDR3 reads CASLAKGYTF. The CDR3 nucleotides read TGTGCCAGCCTCGCAAAGGGCTACACCTTC. The V and J genes are TRBV19 and TRBJ1-2; D not resolved. This CDR3 spans 10 amino acids. The germline gives CDR1 LNHDA, CDR2 SQIVND (reference sequence). Trimming pared 9 bases from V and 8 bases from J, leaving 10 bases between.

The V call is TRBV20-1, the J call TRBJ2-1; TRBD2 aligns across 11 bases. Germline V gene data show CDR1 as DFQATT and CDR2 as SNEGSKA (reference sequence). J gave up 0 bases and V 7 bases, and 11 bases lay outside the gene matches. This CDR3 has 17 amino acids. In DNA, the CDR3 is TGCAGTGTTATTAGCGGGGGGGCCTCTCTCTCCTACAATGAGCAGTTCTTC. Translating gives CSVISGGASLSYNEQFF.

The CDR3 bases are TGTGCCAGCAGTTCGGGACAGACTCTAGCCAAAAACATTCAGTACTTC. The encoded protein is CASSSGQTLAKNIQYF. The V gene is TRBV6-5, the J gene TRBJ2-4; 7 bases match TRBD1. Unmatched junction bases numbered 6, after V lost 4 bases and J lost 0 bases. Germline CDR1 MNHEY, CDR2 SVGAGI. This CDR3 is 16 amino acids long.

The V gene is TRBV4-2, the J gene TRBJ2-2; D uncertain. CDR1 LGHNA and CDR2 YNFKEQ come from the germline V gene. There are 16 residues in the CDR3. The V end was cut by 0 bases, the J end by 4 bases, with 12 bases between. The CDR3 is CASSQEGYASTGELFF. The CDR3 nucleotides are TGTGCCAGCAGCCAAGAGGGCTACGCGAGCACCGGGGAGCTGTTTTTT.

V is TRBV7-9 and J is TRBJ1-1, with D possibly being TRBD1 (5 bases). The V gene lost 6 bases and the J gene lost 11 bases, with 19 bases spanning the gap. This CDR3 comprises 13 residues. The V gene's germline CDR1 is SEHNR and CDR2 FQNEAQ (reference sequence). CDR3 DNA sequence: TGTGCCAGCAGTTTCGAGGCGCGTTCAGGGGCTTTCTTT. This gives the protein CASSFEARSGAFF.

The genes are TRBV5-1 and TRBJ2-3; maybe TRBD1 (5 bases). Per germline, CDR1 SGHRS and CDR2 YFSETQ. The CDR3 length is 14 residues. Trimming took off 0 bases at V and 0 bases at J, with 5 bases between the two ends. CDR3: CASSLDRSTDTQYF. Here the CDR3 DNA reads TGCGCCAGCAGCTTGGACAGGAGCACAGATACGCAGTATTTT.

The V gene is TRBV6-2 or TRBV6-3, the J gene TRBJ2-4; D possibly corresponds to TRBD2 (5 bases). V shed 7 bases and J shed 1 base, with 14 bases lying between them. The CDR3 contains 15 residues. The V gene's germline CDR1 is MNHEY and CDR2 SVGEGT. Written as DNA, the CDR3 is TGTGCCAGCATTTCGGAGGCGAGTGCCAAAAACATTCAGTACTTC. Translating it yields CASISEASAKNIQYF.

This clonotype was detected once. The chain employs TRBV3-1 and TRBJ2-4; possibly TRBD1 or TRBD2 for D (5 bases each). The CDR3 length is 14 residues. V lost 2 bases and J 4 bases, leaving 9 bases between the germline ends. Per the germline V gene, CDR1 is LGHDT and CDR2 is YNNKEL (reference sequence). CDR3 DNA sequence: TGTGCCAGCAGCCAAAGGGACGGAAAAAACATTCAGTACTTC. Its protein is CASSQRDGKNIQYF. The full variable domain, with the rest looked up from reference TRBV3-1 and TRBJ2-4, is DTAVSQTPKYLVTQMGNDKSIKCEQNLGHDTMYWYKQDSKKFLKIMFSYNNKELIINETVPNRFSPKSPDKAHLNLHINSLELGDSAVYFCASSQRDGKNIQYFGAGTRLSVL.

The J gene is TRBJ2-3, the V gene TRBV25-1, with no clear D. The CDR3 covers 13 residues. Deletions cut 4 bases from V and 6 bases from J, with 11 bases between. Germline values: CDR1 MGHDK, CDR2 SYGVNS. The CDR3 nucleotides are TGTGCCAGCAGTGTGCGCGAGTCCGATACGCAGTATTTT. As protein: CASSVRESDTQYF.

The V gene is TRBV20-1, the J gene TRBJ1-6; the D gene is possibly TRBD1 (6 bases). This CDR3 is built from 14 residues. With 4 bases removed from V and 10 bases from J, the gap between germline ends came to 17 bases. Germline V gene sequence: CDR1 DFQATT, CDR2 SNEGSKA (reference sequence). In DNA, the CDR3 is TGCAGTGCTATAGGGGGAAGCGGGAACTCACCCCTCCACTTT. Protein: CSAIGGSGNSPLHF.

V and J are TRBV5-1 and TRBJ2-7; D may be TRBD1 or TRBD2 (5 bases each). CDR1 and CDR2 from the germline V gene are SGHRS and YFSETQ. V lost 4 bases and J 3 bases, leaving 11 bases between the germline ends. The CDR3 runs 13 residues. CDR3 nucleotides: TGCGCCAGCAGCGTACCTGGGGGCTACGAGCAGTACTTC. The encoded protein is CASSVPGGYEQYF.

CDR3 in DNA: TGCAGCGTTGGCCACACGAACACTGAAGCTTTCTTT. It yields the protein CSVGHTNTEAFF. The chain carries TRBV29-1 and TRBJ1-1; D is unclear. This CDR3 region has 12 residues. CDR1 is SQVTM, CDR2 ANQGSEA, per germline. Deletions cut 4 bases from V and 1 base from J, with 7 bases between.

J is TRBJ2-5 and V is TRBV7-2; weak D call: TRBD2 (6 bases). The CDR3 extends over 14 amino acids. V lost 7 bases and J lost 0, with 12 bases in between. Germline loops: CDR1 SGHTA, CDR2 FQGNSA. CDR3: CASKLAVYQETQYF. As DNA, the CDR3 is TGTGCCAGCAAACTAGCTGTGTACCAAGAGACCCAGTACTTC.

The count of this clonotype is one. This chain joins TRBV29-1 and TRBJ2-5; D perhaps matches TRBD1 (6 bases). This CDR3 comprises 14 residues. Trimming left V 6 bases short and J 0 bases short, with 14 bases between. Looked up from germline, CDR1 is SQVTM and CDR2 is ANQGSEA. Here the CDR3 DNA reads TGCAGCGTCGCTAAGACAGGACACCAAGAGACCCAGTACTTC. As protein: CSVAKTGHQETQYF. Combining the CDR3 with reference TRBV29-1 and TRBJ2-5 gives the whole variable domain SAVISQKPSRDICQRGTSLTIQCQVDSQVTMMFWYRQQPGQSLTLIATANQGSEATYESGFVIDKFPISRPNLTFSTLTVSNMSPEDSSIYLCSVAKTGHQETQYFGPGTRLLVL.

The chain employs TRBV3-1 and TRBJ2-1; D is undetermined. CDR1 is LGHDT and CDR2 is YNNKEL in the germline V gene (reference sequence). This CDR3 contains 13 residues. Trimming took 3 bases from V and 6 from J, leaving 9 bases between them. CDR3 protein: CASSHNEPNEQFF. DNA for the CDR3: TGTGCCAGCAGCCATAACGAACCCAATGAGCAGTTCTTC.

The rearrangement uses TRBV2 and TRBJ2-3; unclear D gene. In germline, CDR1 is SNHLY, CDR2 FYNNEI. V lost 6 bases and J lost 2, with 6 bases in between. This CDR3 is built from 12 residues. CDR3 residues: CASSAYTDTQYF. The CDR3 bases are TGTGCCAGCAGCGCCTACACAGATACGCAGTATTTT.

The CDR3, as DNA: TGTGCCTGGAATCGACGAAGGGCGGAGACCCAGTACTTC. Translating gives CAWNRRRAETQYF. The rearrangement links TRBV30 to TRBJ2-5; no clear D gene. The CDR3 runs 13 residues. The V gene lost 4 bases and the J gene lost 5 bases, with 14 bases spanning the gap. Germline CDR1 is GTSNPN and CDR2 is SVGIG (reference sequence).

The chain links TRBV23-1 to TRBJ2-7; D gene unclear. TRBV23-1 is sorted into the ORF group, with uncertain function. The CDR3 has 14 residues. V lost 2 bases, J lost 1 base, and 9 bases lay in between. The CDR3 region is CASSQRVGSYEQYF. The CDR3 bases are TGCGCCAGCAGTCAAAGGGTAGGGTCCTACGAGCAGTACTTC.

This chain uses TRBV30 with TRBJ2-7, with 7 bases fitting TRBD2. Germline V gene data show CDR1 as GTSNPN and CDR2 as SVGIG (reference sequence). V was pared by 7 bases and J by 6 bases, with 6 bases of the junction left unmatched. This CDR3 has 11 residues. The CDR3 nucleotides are TGTGCCTACCGGCGGGGGTCCGAGCAGTACTTC. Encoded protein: CAYRRGSEQYF.

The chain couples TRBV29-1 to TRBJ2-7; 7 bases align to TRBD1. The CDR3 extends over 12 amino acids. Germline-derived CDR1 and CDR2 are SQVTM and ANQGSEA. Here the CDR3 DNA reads TGCAGTTACAGGGGCCCGGTCTACGAGCAGTACTTC. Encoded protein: CSYRGPVYEQYF.

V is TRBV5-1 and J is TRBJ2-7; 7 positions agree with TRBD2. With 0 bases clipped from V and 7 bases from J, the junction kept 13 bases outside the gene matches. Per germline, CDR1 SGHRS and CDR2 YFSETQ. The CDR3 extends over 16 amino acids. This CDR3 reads CASSLAGGRAGGEQYF. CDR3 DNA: TGCGCCAGCAGCTTGGCCGGCGGACGGGCCGGGGGGGAGCAGTACTTC.

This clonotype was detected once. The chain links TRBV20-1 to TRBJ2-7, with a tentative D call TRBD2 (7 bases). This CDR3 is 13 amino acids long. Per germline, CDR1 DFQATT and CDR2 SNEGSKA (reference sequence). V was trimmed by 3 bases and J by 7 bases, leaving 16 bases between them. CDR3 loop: CSASTGGPGEQYF. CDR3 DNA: TGCAGTGCTAGTACCGGGGGGCCGGGAGAGCAGTACTTC.

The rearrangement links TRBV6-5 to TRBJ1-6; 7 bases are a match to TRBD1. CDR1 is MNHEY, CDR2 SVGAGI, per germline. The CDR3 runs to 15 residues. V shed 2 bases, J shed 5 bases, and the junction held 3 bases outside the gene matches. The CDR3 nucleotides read TGTGCCAGCAGTTACGGGACAGCTAATAATTCACCCCTCCACTTT. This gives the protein CASSYGTANNSPLHF.

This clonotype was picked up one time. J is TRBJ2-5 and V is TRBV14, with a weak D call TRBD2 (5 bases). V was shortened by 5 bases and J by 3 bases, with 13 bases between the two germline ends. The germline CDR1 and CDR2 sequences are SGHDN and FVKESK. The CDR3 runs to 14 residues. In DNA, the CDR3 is TGTGCCAGCAGCTCTACTAGGGTAAAAGAGACCCAGTACTTC. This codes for CASSSTRVKETQYF.